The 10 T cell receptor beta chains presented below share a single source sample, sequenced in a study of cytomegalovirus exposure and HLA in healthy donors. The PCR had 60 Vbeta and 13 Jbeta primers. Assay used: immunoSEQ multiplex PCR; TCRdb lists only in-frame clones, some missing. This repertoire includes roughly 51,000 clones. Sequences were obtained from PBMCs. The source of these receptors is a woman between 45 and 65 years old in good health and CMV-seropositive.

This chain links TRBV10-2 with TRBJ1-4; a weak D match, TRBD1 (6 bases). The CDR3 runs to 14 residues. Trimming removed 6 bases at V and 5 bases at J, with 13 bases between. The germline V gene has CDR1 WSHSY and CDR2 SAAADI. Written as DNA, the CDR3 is TGCGCCAGCAGGGGGACACCACAGAATGAAAAACTGTTTTTT. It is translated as CASRGTPQNEKLFF.

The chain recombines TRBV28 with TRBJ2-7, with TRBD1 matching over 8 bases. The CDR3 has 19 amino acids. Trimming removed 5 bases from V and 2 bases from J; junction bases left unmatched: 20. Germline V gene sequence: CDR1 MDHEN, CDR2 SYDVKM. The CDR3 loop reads CASSPSTGAIDPTAYEQYF. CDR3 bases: TGTGCCAGCAGTCCATCGACAGGGGCAATTGACCCCACCGCCTACGAGCAGTACTTC.

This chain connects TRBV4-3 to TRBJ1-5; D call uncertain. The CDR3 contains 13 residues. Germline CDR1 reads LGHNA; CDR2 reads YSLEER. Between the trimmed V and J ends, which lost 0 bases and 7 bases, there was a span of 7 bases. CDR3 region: CASSQDVLQPQHF. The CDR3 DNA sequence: TGCGCCAGCAGCCAAGATGTCCTACAGCCCCAGCATTTT.

Here the CDR3 reads CASSLGRVRDGYTF. The CDR3 nucleotides read TGTGCCAGCAGTTTAGGGAGGGTTCGGGATGGCTACACCTTC. The chain is built from TRBV28 and TRBJ1-2; D not certain. The germline V and J ends were trimmed by 2 bases and 6 bases, with 13 bases remaining between them. CDR1 is MDHEN and CDR2 is SYDVKM in the germline V gene. CDR3 length: 14 amino acids.

The CDR3 nucleotides read TGTGCCAGCAGCGTACAGGGATCCAGTCAGCCCCAGCATTTT. It specifies CASSVQGSSQPQHF. The chain recombines TRBV7-8 with TRBJ1-5; D possibly corresponds to TRBD1 (6 bases). The CDR3 sequence is 14 residues long. Trimming cost V 5 bases and J 6 bases, with 14 bases left between them. From germline, CDR1 is SGHVS and CDR2 FQNEAQ.

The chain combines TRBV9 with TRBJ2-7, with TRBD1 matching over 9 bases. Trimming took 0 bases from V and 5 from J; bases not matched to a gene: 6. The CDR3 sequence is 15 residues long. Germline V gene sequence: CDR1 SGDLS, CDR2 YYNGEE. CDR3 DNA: TGTGCCAGCAGCGTAGGCTTTCGACAGGGGGACGAGCAGTACTTC. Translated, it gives CASSVGFRQGDEQYF.

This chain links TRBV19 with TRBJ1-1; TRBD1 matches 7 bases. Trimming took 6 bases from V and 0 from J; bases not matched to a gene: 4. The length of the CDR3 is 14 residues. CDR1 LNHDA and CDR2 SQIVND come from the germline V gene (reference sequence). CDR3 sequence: CASRGQLMNTEAFF. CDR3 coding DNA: TGTGCCAGTAGGGGACAGCTCATGAACACTGAAGCTTTCTTT. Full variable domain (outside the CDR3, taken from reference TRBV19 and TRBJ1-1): DGGITQSPKYLFRKEGQNVTLSCEQNLNHDAMYWYRQDPGQGLRLIYYSQIVNDFQKGDIAEGYSVSREKKESFPLTVTSAQKNPTAFYLCASRGQLMNTEAFFGQGTRLTVV.

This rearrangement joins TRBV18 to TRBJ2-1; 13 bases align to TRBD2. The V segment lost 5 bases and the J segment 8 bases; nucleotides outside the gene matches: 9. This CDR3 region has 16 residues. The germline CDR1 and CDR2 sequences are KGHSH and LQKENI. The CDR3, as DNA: TGTGCCAGCTCATCCGGACTAGCGGGAGTGGGGGATGAGCAGTTCTTC. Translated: CASSSGLAGVGDEQFF.

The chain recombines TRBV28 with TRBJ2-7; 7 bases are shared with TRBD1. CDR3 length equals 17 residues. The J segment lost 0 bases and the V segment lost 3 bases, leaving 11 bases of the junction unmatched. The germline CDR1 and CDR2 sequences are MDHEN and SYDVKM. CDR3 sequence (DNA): TGTGCCAGCAGTTTTGACCCAGGACAGGCAAACTCCTACGAGCAGTACTTC. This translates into CASSFDPGQANSYEQYF.

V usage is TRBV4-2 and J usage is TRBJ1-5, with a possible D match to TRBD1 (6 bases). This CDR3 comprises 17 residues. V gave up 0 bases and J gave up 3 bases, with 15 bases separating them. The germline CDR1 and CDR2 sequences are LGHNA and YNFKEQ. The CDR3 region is CASSQEGRGDDNQPQHF. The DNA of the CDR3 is TGTGCCAGCAGCCAAGAAGGCAGGGGCGACGACAATCAGCCCCAGCATTTT.